A selection of T cell receptor beta chains follows, all from one sample in a study of cytomegalovirus exposure and HLA in healthy donors. Here immunoSEQ multiplex PCR was the method, and the copy in TCRdb shows in-frame clones only, minus some. The repertoire includes approximately 110,000 clones, roughly 68% of them detected once, and 4% to 5% sits in the top ten. The sample comprised PBMCs. All receptors come from a woman aged 50 to 60 in good health and CMV-seropositive. Both conserved end residues are part of each CDR3. A D gene is named only where the DNA matches it firmly. Some rows mark clone size as missing; the rest say once, few, many or name a class of expanded clone.

d_call: .; clone_size: .; j_call: TRBJ1-1; v_call: TRBV19; cdr3_nt: TGTGCCAGTCGTAAGCCAAAACAGGGTTCGAAGATAACTACTGAAGCTTTCTTT; cdr3_aa: CASRKPKQGSKITTEAFF
d_call: TRBD1; clone_size: .; j_call: TRBJ2-2; v_call: TRBV18; cdr3_nt: TGTGCCAGTTCAAAGACCGGACAGGGGGGGAACACCGGGGAGCTGTTTTTT; cdr3_aa: CASSKTGQGGNTGELFF
d_call: TRBD1; clone_size: .; j_call: TRBJ2-3; v_call: TRBV2; cdr3_nt: TGTGCCGGCGGACAGGGGCCAGATACGCAGTATTTT; cdr3_aa: CAGGQGPDTQYF
d_call: TRBD2; clone_size: .; j_call: TRBJ2-1; v_call: TRBV19; cdr3_nt: TGTGCCAGTAGTGTAAGCGGGGGGGCGCATCATGAGCAGTTCTTC; cdr3_aa: CASSVSGGAHHEQFF
d_call: TRBD1; clone_size: .; j_call: TRBJ1-4; v_call: TRBV5-5; cdr3_nt: TGTGCCAGCAGTTTCTACCGGGACAGGCTGACGAATGAAAAACTGTTTTTT; cdr3_aa: CASSFYRDRLTNEKLFF
d_call: .; clone_size: .; j_call: TRBJ2-7; v_call: TRBV4-2; cdr3_nt: TGTGCCAGCAGCCAAGATTACGGGGGGCAGAACTACGAGCAGTACTTC; cdr3_aa: CASSQDYGGQNYEQYF
d_call: .; clone_size: .; j_call: TRBJ1-2; v_call: TRBV5-1; cdr3_nt: TGCGCCAGCAGCTTGGTGCCTGAGAACTATGGCTACACCTTC; cdr3_aa: CASSLVPENYGYTF
d_call: .; clone_size: .; j_call: TRBJ2-3; v_call: TRBV7-3; cdr3_nt: TGTGCCAGCAGCTTAACCGGGGTAAAGACAGATACGCAGTATTTT; cdr3_aa: CASSLTGVKTDTQYF
d_call: TRBD1; clone_size: .; j_call: TRBJ2-2; v_call: TRBV12-5; cdr3_nt: TGTGCTAGTGGTTTGTCTGCTGCAGGGGGATCCGGGGAGCTGTTTTTT; cdr3_aa: CASGLSAAGGSGELFF
d_call: TRBD2; clone_size: once; j_call: TRBJ2-7; v_call: TRBV18; cdr3_nt: TGTGCCAGCTCACCCGGGGAGGGGAGGTACGAGCAGTACTTC; cdr3_aa: CASSPGEGRYEQYF
d_call: .; clone_size: .; j_call: TRBJ2-2; v_call: TRBV5-1; cdr3_nt: TGCGCCAGCAGCCCAAACCGTTTAGCCGGGGAGCTGTTTTTT; cdr3_aa: CASSPNRLAGELFF
d_call: .; clone_size: .; j_call: TRBJ1-4; v_call: TRBV12-5; cdr3_nt: TGTGCTAGTGGTACGAGTACTGGGACACTAGCAACTAATGAAAAACTGTTTTTT; cdr3_aa: CASGTSTGTLATNEKLFF
d_call: .; clone_size: .; j_call: TRBJ2-5; v_call: TRBV7-7; cdr3_nt: TGTGCCAGCAGCGTGGACAACCTACAAGAGACCCAGTACTTC; cdr3_aa: CASSVDNLQETQYF
d_call: .; clone_size: .; j_call: TRBJ2-7; v_call: TRBV11-3; cdr3_nt: TGTGCCAGCAGCTTTAACGAGAATAGCAAGCAGTACTTC; cdr3_aa: CASSFNENSKQYF
d_call: TRBD1; clone_size: .; j_call: TRBJ2-7; v_call: TRBV19; cdr3_nt: TGTGCCAGTAGTCCGGGACAGGGGATCGGCGAGCAGTACTTC; cdr3_aa: CASSPGQGIGEQYF
d_call: .; clone_size: once; j_call: TRBJ2-2; v_call: TRBV7-3; cdr3_nt: TGTGCCAGCAGCTCGGGACTTCTGGGCGGGGAGCTGTTTTTT; cdr3_aa: CASSSGLLGGELFF
d_call: TRBD2; clone_size: .; j_call: TRBJ2-5; v_call: TRBV19; cdr3_nt: TGTGCCAGTAGTATCCCTGGACTAGCGGGGGAGGAAGAGACCCAGTACTTC; cdr3_aa: CASSIPGLAGEEETQYF
d_call: .; clone_size: .; j_call: TRBJ1-4; v_call: TRBV2; cdr3_nt: TGTGCCAGCAGTGACAGGGCCCGTAATGAAAAACTGTTTTTT; cdr3_aa: CASSDRARNEKLFF